These 25 T cell receptor beta chains came from one sample sequenced in a study of blood T cell repertoires in COVID-19. Some clones are missing from TCRdb's copy, which holds only in-frame ones; the method was immunoSEQ multiplex PCR. The repertoire has more than 90,000 clones, around 88% of them found once; the top ten carry around 17%. Sequenced: peripheral blood. These receptors all come from a woman aged 55-70 years with COVID-19, enrolled during active disease.

The chain employs TRBV7-9 and TRBJ1-2; 8 nucleotides agree with TRBD1. The CDR3 length is 16 residues. From germline, CDR1 is SEHNR and CDR2 FQNEAQ (reference sequence). Losses at the gene ends were 5 bases for V and 4 bases for J; bases not matched to a gene: 12. CDR3 in amino acids: CASSPPLGQGLYGYTF. CDR3 nucleotide sequence: TGTGCCAGCAGCCCCCCCCTCGGACAGGGACTCTATGGCTACACCTTC.

The gene calls are TRBV7-8 and TRBJ1-5, with TRBD1 matching over 12 bases. Looked up from germline, CDR1 is SGHVS and CDR2 is FQNEAQ. J gave up 5 bases and V 5 bases, and 10 bases lay outside the gene matches. The CDR3 extends over 17 amino acids. The CDR3 protein is CASSRSGQGAIYQPQHF. In nucleotides, the CDR3 is TGTGCCAGCAGCCGATCGGGACAGGGGGCGATATATCAGCCCCAGCATTTT.

This clone was observed a single time. The V call is TRBV3-1 (or the pseudogene TRBV3-2), the J call TRBJ1-4; 11 bases line up with TRBD1. Germline V gives CDR1 LGHDT, CDR2 YNNKEL (reference sequence). The V gene end was trimmed by 5 bases and the J gene end by 6 bases; junction bases not matched to a gene: 5. The CDR3 has 15 amino acids. This chain's CDR3 is CASSFRDRGDEKLFF. In nucleotides, the CDR3 is TGTGCCAGCAGCTTCCGGGACAGGGGGGATGAAAAACTGTTTTTT.

This chain links TRBV5-6 with TRBJ1-2; no definite D call. Germline V gene sequence: CDR1 SGHDT, CDR2 YYEEEE. V was shortened by 0 bases and J by 5 bases, with 5 bases between the two germline ends. The CDR3 runs to 12 residues. The CDR3: CASSLASYGYTF. CDR3 DNA sequence: TGTGCCAGCAGCTTGGCGAGTTATGGCTACACCTTC.

This chain uses TRBV9 with TRBJ2-1; TRBD2 matches 9 bases. The ends lost 1 base at V and 1 base at J; junction bases unmatched: 3. This CDR3 is 16 amino acids long. Germline V gene sequence: CDR1 SGDLS, CDR2 YYNGEE. DNA for the CDR3: TGTGCCAGCAGCGTATCTAGCGGGGTATCCTACAATGAGCAGTTCTTC. Residues: CASSVSSGVSYNEQFF.

This clone was counted between two and nine times. The chain joins TRBV5-6 to TRBJ2-7; 7 nucleotides line up with TRBD2. With V trimmed by 2 bases and J by 3 bases, 5 bases remained unmatched. The CDR3 spans 14 residues. Germline lookup yields CDR1 SGHDT and CDR2 YYEEEE. CDR3 amino acids: CASSLGPGGYEQYF. CDR3 DNA sequence: TGTGCCAGCAGCTTAGGTCCGGGGGGCTACGAGCAGTACTTC.

The CDR3 coding sequence is TGTGCCAGCAGCCAAGACGCGGGAAAAGGACCTCAGCCCCAGCATTTT. Protein: CASSQDAGKGPQPQHF. The chain is built from TRBV14 and TRBJ1-5; no definite D call. Germline V CDR1 and CDR2: SGHDN, FVKESK. This CDR3 has 16 residues. The V end was cut by 0 bases, the J end by 6 bases, with 15 bases between.

V is TRBV5-8 and J is TRBJ1-5, with 8 bases identical to TRBD1. CDR1 and CDR2 (germline): SGHTS, YDEGEE. There are 14 residues in the CDR3. J lost 4 bases, V lost 4 bases, and 4 bases had no gene match. The CDR3 region is CASSPGQANQPQHF. In DNA form, the CDR3 reads TGTGCCAGCAGCCCGGGACAGGCAAATCAGCCCCAGCATTTT.

The rearrangement joins TRBV20-1 to TRBJ1-1, with a weak D call TRBD1 (5 bases). The CDR3 contains 17 residues. V shed 3 bases and J shed 0 bases, with 20 bases lying between them. Germline CDR1 is DFQATT and CDR2 is SNEGSKA (reference sequence). The CDR3 coding sequence is TGCAGTGCTAGTTTCCTAGGGCAAAGGGGTATGAACACTGAAGCTTTCTTT. Protein: CSASFLGQRGMNTEAFF.

V and J are TRBV30 and TRBJ2-2; D perhaps matches TRBD2 (5 bases). This CDR3 contains 13 residues. CDR1 GTSNPN and CDR2 SVGIG come from the germline V gene (reference sequence). Trimming removed 5 bases from V and 3 bases from J, with 10 bases in between. CDR3 protein: CAWSLDYTGELFF. As DNA, the CDR3 is TGTGCCTGGTCTTTGGACTACACCGGGGAGCTGTTTTTT.

The rearrangement joins TRBV9 to TRBJ1-1; D is unresolved. Trimming took 0 bases from V and 3 from J, leaving 9 bases between them. CDR3 size: 14 residues. Germline CDR1 and CDR2: SGDLS and YYNGEE. The CDR3 is CASSVGPEDTEAFF. CDR3 bases: TGTGCCAGCAGCGTAGGACCCGAGGACACTGAAGCTTTCTTT.

This clone came up once. CDR3 DNA sequence: TGTGCCAGCAGGAAACTAGCGGGGGCAATCCAAGAGACCCAGTACTTC. Amino acids: CASRKLAGAIQETQYF. This chain connects TRBV7-2 to TRBJ2-5, with TRBD2 matching over 11 bases. Germline V gene sequence: CDR1 SGHTA, CDR2 FQGNSA. The CDR3 loop spans 16 amino acids. V gave up 6 bases and J gave up 1 base; unmatched junction bases: 7.

J is TRBJ1-2 and V is TRBV7-2; tentatively, D is TRBD1 (6 bases). The CDR3 totals 13 residues. From germline, CDR1 is SGHTA and CDR2 FQGNSA. V gave up 5 bases and J gave up 2 bases, with 9 bases separating them. The CDR3 protein is CASSVTGNYGYTF. The CDR3 DNA reads TGTGCCAGCAGCGTCACAGGGAACTATGGCTACACCTTC.

This clone was seen once. The chain is built from TRBV15 and TRBJ2-5, with D maybe TRBD2 (5 bases). The V and J ends lost 1 base and 0 bases respectively, with 9 bases between them. The CDR3 runs to 15 residues. In germline, CDR1 is LNHNV, CDR2 YYDKDF (reference sequence). Here the CDR3 DNA reads TGTGCCACCAGCAGAGGTCTCGGGGACCAAGAGACCCAGTACTTC. Its protein product is CATSRGLGDQETQYF.

The CDR3, as DNA: TGCGCCAGCAGCCAAGATGGAGGCTCCTACGAGCAGTACTTC. This translates into CASSQDGGSYEQYF. The V call is TRBV4-3, the J call TRBJ2-7, with a weak D call TRBD2 (5 bases). V dropped 0 bases and J dropped 0 bases, with 6 bases sitting between them. Germline V gives CDR1 LGHNA, CDR2 YSLEER. This CDR3 has 14 residues.

This rearrangement joins TRBV29-1 to TRBJ2-5, with 8 bases matching TRBD1. Germline V gene data show CDR1 as SQVTM and CDR2 as ANQGSEA. V shed 4 bases and J 2 bases; nucleotides not matched to a gene: 6. The CDR3 sequence is 14 residues long. The CDR3 sequence: CSVGGTGVQETQYF. The CDR3 bases are TGCAGCGTTGGCGGGACAGGAGTTCAAGAGACCCAGTACTTC.

V and J are TRBV4-3 and TRBJ2-2; D not resolved. The V end lost 3 bases, the J end lost 5 bases, and 7 bases lay between the germline ends. Germline values: CDR1 LGHNA, CDR2 YSLEER. The CDR3 is 13 residues long. CDR3 protein: CASSHAGTGELFF. The CDR3 DNA follows: TGCGCCAGCAGCCACGCCGGGACCGGGGAGCTGTTTTTT.

The chain employs TRBV2 and TRBJ1-5, with a possible D match to TRBD1 (6 bases). Per the germline V gene, CDR1 is SNHLY and CDR2 is FYNNEI. This CDR3 comprises 15 residues. Trimming pared 4 bases from V and 0 bases from J, leaving 10 bases between. Here the CDR3 DNA reads TGTGCCAGCAGTGGACAGGTGAATAGCAATCAGCCCCAGCATTTT. This codes for CASSGQVNSNQPQHF.

This clone was recorded once. V gene TRBV10-1 combines with J gene TRBJ1-6, with a possible D match to TRBD1 (5 bases). Germline V gene data show CDR1 as WNHNN and CDR2 as SYGVQD (reference sequence). The length of the CDR3 is 15 residues. V gave up 3 bases and J gave up 9 bases, with 15 bases separating them. CDR3 residues: CASSESAGMGSPLHF. The CDR3 DNA follows: TGCGCCAGCAGTGAATCGGCAGGGATGGGTTCACCCCTCCACTTT.

A single count supports this clone. V gene TRBV5-1 combines with J gene TRBJ1-2; D gene unclear. Germline CDR1 reads SGHRS; CDR2 reads YFSETQ. The CDR3 sequence is 12 residues long. Trimming pared 3 bases from V and 4 bases from J, leaving 7 bases between. CDR3 in amino acids: CASSSEGYGYTF. The DNA for the CDR3 is TGCGCCAGCAGCTCCGAGGGCTATGGCTACACCTTC. Combining the CDR3 with reference TRBV5-1 and TRBJ1-2 gives the whole variable domain KAGVTQTPRYLIKTRGQQVTLSCSPISGHRSVSWYQQTPGQGLQFLFEYFSETQRNKGNFPGRFSGRQFSNSRSEMNVSTLELGDSALYLCASSSEGYGYTFGSGTRLTVV.

The CDR3 region is CASSFMRGTQYF. The CDR3 region has the DNA TGTGCCAGCAGTTTCATGCGCGGTACGCAGTATTTT. The chain joins TRBV27 to TRBJ2-3; D is uncertain. Germline assignment: CDR1 MNHEY and CDR2 SMNVEV (reference sequence). The CDR3 spans 12 residues. V was trimmed by 3 bases and J by 8 bases, leaving 9 bases between them.

This chain connects TRBV30 to TRBJ2-7; no firm D call. The V and J ends lost 0 bases and 3 bases respectively, with 9 bases between them. CDR1 is GTSNPN, CDR2 SVGIG, per germline (reference sequence). The CDR3 length is 13 residues. The DNA of the CDR3 is TGTGCCTGGAGTGTACTGGGCAGCTACGAGCAGTACTTC. Translated: CAWSVLGSYEQYF.

The V and J genes are TRBV6-5 and TRBJ1-2; 9 bases line up with TRBD1. This CDR3 comprises 13 residues. V shed 6 bases, J shed 5 bases, and the junction held 4 bases outside the gene matches. Per germline, CDR1 MNHEY and CDR2 SVGAGI. CDR3 protein: CASSSDRGYGYTF. CDR3 coding DNA: TGTGCCAGCAGCTCAGACAGGGGGTATGGCTACACCTTC.

As regards this clone: This specimen includes other DNA sequences encoding the same CDR3. This sequence joins TRBV5-1 and TRBJ1-1; maybe TRBD1 (6 bases). Germline CDR1 SGHRS, CDR2 YFSETQ. The CDR3 has 14 residues. V gave up 1 base and J gave up 3 bases, with 10 bases separating them. CDR3 amino acids: CASSLRGADTEAFF. The DNA of the CDR3 is TGCGCCAGCAGCTTGCGGGGGGCGGACACTGAAGCTTTCTTT.

In this sample, this clone turned up a few times. The CDR3 sequence: CASSEAYGLAFTDTQYF. DNA for the CDR3: TGTGCCAGCAGTGAGGCGTATGGGCTAGCGTTCACAGATACGCAGTATTTT. This sequence joins TRBV25-1 and TRBJ2-3; a possible D gene is TRBD2 (6 bases). This CDR3 has 17 amino acids. Germline V gene sequence: CDR1 MGHDK, CDR2 SYGVNS. V lost 3 bases, J lost 2 bases, and 18 bases lay in between. The full variable domain, completed using reference TRBV25-1 and TRBJ2-3, is EADIYQTPRYLVIGTGKKITLECSQTMGHDKMYWYQQDPGMELHLIHYSYGVNSTEKGDLSSESTVSRIRTEHFPLTLESARPSHTSQYLCASSEAYGLAFTDTQYFGPGTRLTVL.